The rows below give T cell receptor beta chains drawn from one sample of a study of T cells after posttransplantation cyclophosphamide. TCRdb keeps only in-frame clones here, not all; method: immunoSEQ multiplex PCR. The profile covers about 37,000 clones, none occurring a single time. Source material: PBMCs. These receptor sequences come from a man aged 25 to 40 in good health and a related stem cell transplant donor. Both conserved end residues are part of each CDR3. The D gene is left open where the match is weak. Size values are once, few and many counts, or a class for expanded clones, and some rows have none.

V,D,size,J,CDR3,DNA
TRBV23-1,-,few,TRBJ2-2,CASSQPPTGNTGELFF,TGCGCCAGCAGTCAACCCCCGACAGGCAACACCGGGGAGCTGTTTTTT
TRBV2,-,many,TRBJ1-2,CASSTGEGGYTF,TGTGCCAGCTCAACCGGGGAGGGTGGCTACACCTTC
TRBV7-2,TRBD2,many,TRBJ2-1,CASSSGTSGEQFF,TGTGCCAGCAGCTCTGGGACTAGCGGTGAGCAGTTCTTC
TRBV19,TRBD1,-,TRBJ1-2,CASSGERGLGNYGYTF,TGTGCCAGTAGTGGAGAAAGGGGGCTTGGGAACTATGGCTACACCTTC
TRBV6-6,-,many,TRBJ2-1,CASSYAGANEQFF,TGTGCCAGCAGTTACGCAGGGGCCAATGAGCAGTTCTTC
TRBV19,-,many,TRBJ1-1,CASKTHQWTANSEAFF,TGTGCCAGTAAAACCCATCAATGGACAGCTAACTCCGAAGCTTTCTTT
TRBV4-2,TRBD1,many,TRBJ1-2,CASSLHGQGEGGYTF,TGTGCCAGCAGCCTACATGGGCAGGGGGAGGGTGGCTACACCTTC
TRBV19,-,many,TRBJ2-3,CASRPTGGTDTQYF,TGTGCCAGTAGACCGACAGGAGGTACAGATACGCAGTATTTT
TRBV7-2,-,few,TRBJ2-7,CASSLAKTIPYEQYF,TGTGCCAGCAGCTTAGCTAAAACTATCCCCTACGAGCAGTACTTC
TRBV15,-,few,TRBJ2-5,CATSRLRLQETQYF,TGTGCCACCAGCAGGCTCAGGCTCCAAGAGACCCAGTACTTC
TRBV28,-,many,TRBJ1-5,CASSAGGIYSNQPQHF,TGTGCCAGCAGCGCTGGGGGCATTTATAGCAATCAGCCCCAGCATTTT
TRBV4-1,-,-,TRBJ1-1,CASSKAVDIVLTEAFF,TGCGCCAGCAGCAAAGCCGTAGACATAGTTCTAACTGAAGCTTTCTTT
TRBV28,-,many,TRBJ1-1,CASNLPTVNTEAFF,TGTGCCAGCAACCTACCGACAGTTAACACTGAAGCTTTCTTT
TRBV6-1,-,many,TRBJ1-5,CASSEAAPLQGWRNQPQHF,TGTGCCAGCAGTGAAGCGGCCCCCCTACAGGGCTGGCGCAATCAGCCCCAGCATTTT
TRBV11-3,TRBD1,many,TRBJ1-1,CASSTGTGMGTEAFF,TGTGCCAGCAGCACCGGGACAGGGATGGGCACTGAAGCTTTCTTT
TRBV6-4,TRBD1,many,TRBJ2-3,CASSGAGGSTQYF,TGTGCCAGCAGTGGGGCAGGGGGAAGTACGCAGTATTTT
TRBV5-4,-,many,TRBJ2-5,CASRPTGLIQETQYF,TGTGCCAGCAGGCCCACCGGACTTATCCAAGAGACCCAGTACTTC
TRBV13,TRBD1,many,TRBJ1-2,CASSATDRGPGYTF,TGTGCCAGCAGCGCAACGGACAGGGGGCCTGGCTACACCTTC
TRBV5-1,-,few,TRBJ2-5,CASSLGTQGAETQYF,TGCGCCAGCAGCTTGGGGACTCAAGGCGCAGAGACCCAGTACTTC
TRBV5-4,TRBD1,many,TRBJ1-4,CASSHDRQGGNEKLFF,TGTGCCAGCAGCCATGACCGACAGGGGGGAAATGAAAAACTGTTTTTT
TRBV5-8,-,many,TRBJ1-4,CASSYGTITNEKLFF,TGTGCCAGCAGCTACGGGACAATTACTAATGAAAAACTGTTTTTT
TRBV6-5,-,few,TRBJ1-1,CASASTYVNTEAFF,TGTGCCAGCGCATCGACTTATGTGAACACTGAAGCTTTCTTT
TRBV28,TRBD2,-,TRBJ2-5,CASSSGGSRTQETQYF,TGTGCCAGCAGTAGCGGGGGTAGTCGAACCCAAGAGACCCAGTACTTC
TRBV9,TRBD2,-,TRBJ2-7,CASSVGSLAGVYEQYF,TGTGCCAGCAGCGTAGGCTCCCTAGCGGGGGTTTACGAGCAGTACTTC
TRBV6-5,-,many,TRBJ2-7,CASSYSRLADYEQYF,TGTGCCAGCAGTTACTCCCGCCTAGCCGACTACGAGCAGTACTTC
TRBV7-6,-,many,TRBJ2-3,CASSLIGGFRPDTQYF,TGTGCCAGCAGCTTAATTGGGGGGTTTAGGCCAGATACGCAGTATTTT
TRBV30,-,few,TRBJ1-2,CAWRPFGGGLCGYTF,TGTGCCTGGAGGCCATTCGGGGGGGGACTATGCGGCTACACCTTC
TRBV4-1,-,many,TRBJ2-7,CASSRLDSPSSYEQYF,TGCGCCAGCAGCCGCTTAGACAGCCCGAGCTCCTACGAGCAGTACTTC
TRBV4-1,-,many,TRBJ1-2,CASSHRWTDTSDGYTF,TGCGCCAGCAGCCATCGCTGGACGGACACCTCCGATGGCTACACCTTC
TRBV12-3/TRBV12-4,TRBD1,few,TRBJ2-7,CASRSGQGYEQYF,TGTGCCAGCAGGTCGGGACAGGGCTACGAGCAGTACTTC
TRBV4-3,-,many,TRBJ1-1,CASSQEPKGHTEAFF,TGCGCCAGCAGCCAAGAGCCAAAAGGGCACACTGAAGCTTTCTTT
TRBV5-1,TRBD1,many,TRBJ1-6,CASSIWTGSNSPLHF,TGCGCCAGCAGCATATGGACAGGGAGTAATTCACCCCTCCACTTT
TRBV6-5,TRBD1,many,TRBJ2-7,CASSSQGVDYEQYF,TGTGCCAGCAGTTCCCAGGGGGTGGACTACGAGCAGTACTTC
TRBV6-1,TRBD1,many,TRBJ1-2,CASERRGQHYGYTF,TGTGCCAGCGAAAGGAGGGGGCAACACTATGGCTACACCTTC
TRBV6-4,-,many,TRBJ2-2,CASSDKFEAGELFF,TGTGCCAGCAGTGACAAATTCGAGGCCGGGGAGCTGTTTTTT
TRBV7-3,TRBD1,many,TRBJ2-5,CASSPTGGRETQYF,TGTGCCAGCAGCCCTACAGGGGGCAGGGAGACCCAGTACTTC
TRBV7-6,TRBD1,many,TRBJ2-7,CASSPQSTGYYEQYF,TGTGCCAGCAGCCCCCAATCGACAGGGTACTACGAGCAGTACTTC
TRBV18,TRBD1,many,TRBJ2-3,CASSPAGTGGRSTDTQYF,TGTGCCAGCTCACCAGCCGGGACAGGGGGTCGAAGCACAGATACGCAGTATTTT
TRBV7-8,-,-,TRBJ2-7,CASSFKNEQYF,TGTGCCAGCAGCTTTAAAAACGAGCAGTACTTC
TRBV4-3,-,many,TRBJ2-3,CASSQEGGGGATDTQYF,TGCGCCAGCAGCCAAGAGGGTGGTGGGGGGGCCACAGATACGCAGTATTTT
TRBV12-3/TRBV12-4,-,few,TRBJ2-3,CASRGTRGARATDTQYF,TGTGCCAGCAGGGGGACCCGGGGGGCCCGCGCTACAGATACGCAGTATTTT
TRBV5-5,-,many,TRBJ2-7,CASSLAPIALSGYEQYF,TGTGCCAGCAGCTTGGCCCCAATTGCCCTATCAGGTTACGAGCAGTACTTC
TRBV7-3,TRBD1,many,TRBJ1-1,CASAKGAEDTEAFF,TGTGCCAGCGCGAAGGGGGCTGAGGACACTGAAGCTTTCTTT
TRBV5-4,-,-,TRBJ1-3,CASSASSGNTIYF,TGTGCCAGCAGTGCGAGCTCTGGAAACACCATATATTTT
TRBV7-3,-,many,TRBJ1-1,CASSSQQGTEAFF,TGTGCCAGCAGCTCTCAGCAGGGGACTGAAGCTTTCTTT
TRBV7-9,TRBD1,many,TRBJ1-1,CASSSSGQGTSMNTEAFF,TGTGCCAGCAGCTCCTCGGGACAGGGGACTAGCATGAACACTGAAGCTTTCTTT
TRBV2,TRBD1,many,TRBJ1-5,CASNRQGGGPQHF,TGTGCCAGCAATAGACAGGGCGGCGGGCCCCAGCATTTT
TRBV10-3,-,many,TRBJ2-1,CAISESVVGGAIWDEQFF,TGTGCCATCAGTGAGTCTGTAGTTGGTGGGGCAATTTGGGATGAGCAGTTCTTC
TRBV10-3,TRBD1,many,TRBJ2-7,CAISDRGQGALSWEQYF,TGTGCCATCAGTGACCGGGGACAGGGGGCGCTGAGTTGGGAGCAGTACTTC
TRBV5-4,TRBD2,many,TRBJ2-7,CASSSPGTSLYEQYF,TGTGCCAGCAGCTCGCCCGGGACTAGCCTATACGAGCAGTACTTC
TRBV6-5,-,many,TRBJ1-1,CASMALLYTEAFF,TGTGCCAGCATGGCCCTTTTGTACACTGAAGCTTTCTTT
TRBV6-6,-,many,TRBJ2-3,CASSPEGVSTDTQYF,TGTGCCAGCAGTCCCGAGGGGGTAAGCACAGATACGCAGTATTTT
TRBV20-1,-,few,TRBJ1-2,CSAREGGYTF,TGCAGTGCTAGAGAAGGTGGCTACACCTTC
TRBV9,-,many,TRBJ2-2,CASSVSRVTGELFF,TGTGCCAGCAGCGTTTCGAGGGTCACCGGGGAGCTGTTTTTT
TRBV5-4,TRBD1,few,TRBJ2-5,CASSQVGGGETQYF,TGTGCCAGCAGCCAAGTAGGGGGCGGGGAGACCCAGTACTTC
TRBV9,TRBD2,few,TRBJ2-5,CASSVGLAGGGQETQYF,TGTGCCAGCAGCGTAGGACTAGCGGGGGGAGGCCAAGAGACCCAGTACTTC